The next 6 T cell receptor beta chains were all read from a single sample in a study of identical twins. MiXCR, applied by TCRdb to the 5' RACE reads, yields one record per CDR3 protein. The profile shows approximately 590,000 distinct CDR3 sequences, approximately 10% of them singletons. This sample was also put to use in a study of yellow fever vaccine responses in identical twins.

The specimen sequenced was PBMCs. The source is a woman aged 18-35 years in good health.

This chain joins TRBV12-3 or TRBV12-4 and TRBJ2-7; 7 bases map to TRBD1. Losses at the gene ends were 7 bases for V and 3 bases for J; bases not matched to a gene: 9. The CDR3 length is 14 residues. CDR3 sequence reads: CASTPSDRSYEQYF. CDR3 in DNA: TGTGCCAGCACTCCTTCGGACAGGAGCTACGAGCAGTACTTC.

This clonotype has ten or more counts. The gene calls are TRBV29-1 and TRBJ2-1; perhaps TRBD1 as D (5 bases). Germline assignment: CDR1 SQVTM and CDR2 ANQGSEA. The CDR3 is made up of 15 amino acids. Trimming left V 0 bases short and J 4 bases short, with 13 bases between. In DNA, the CDR3 is TGCAGCGTTGAAGATGGAAAGACAGCATACAATGAGCAGTTCTTC. It translates to CSVEDGKTAYNEQFF.

This clonotype was observed at least ten times. Here the CDR3 reads CASQGGWKEKLFF. The DNA of the CDR3 is TGTGCCAGCCAGGGGGGATGGAAAGAAAAACTGTTTTTT. The chain combines TRBV12-3 or TRBV12-4 with TRBJ1-4, with 7 bases identical to TRBD1. Trimming cost V 8 bases and J 8 bases; bases outside gene matches: 8. The CDR3 covers 13 residues.

This clonotype was observed a few times. This chain links TRBV4-1 with TRBJ1-1, with D hard to call. Germline assignment: CDR1 MGHRA and CDR2 YSYEKL. V was cut by 3 bases and J by 3 bases, with 20 bases left in between. The CDR3 totals 17 residues. Written as DNA, the CDR3 is TGCGCCAGCAGCCAGCGACCAGATCCCTCCCTAGACACTGAAGCTTTCTTT. Protein: CASSQRPDPSLDTEAFF.

This clonotype has a single count. The genes are TRBV30 and TRBJ2-1; D gene ambiguous. Trimming removed 2 bases from V and 3 bases from J, with 2 bases in between. This CDR3 has 11 residues. Germline V gene sequence: CDR1 GTSNPN, CDR2 SVGIG (reference sequence). The CDR3 loop reads CAWSHYNEQFF. CDR3 nucleotides: TGTGCCTGGAGTCACTACAATGAGCAGTTCTTC.

The chain is built from TRBV6-5 and TRBJ2-1; 7 bases match TRBD1. The V segment lost 2 bases and the J segment 5 bases; nucleotides outside the gene matches: 3. This CDR3 is built from 14 residues. Germline CDR1 reads MNHEY; CDR2 reads SVGAGI. CDR3 bases: TGTGCCAGCAGTTACCGGGACAGACACAATGAGCAGTTCTTC. Amino acids: CASSYRDRHNEQFF.